The present TCR beta chain was sequenced within a study of T cells in Graves' hyperthyroidism and ophthalmopathy. The source material, RNA transcripts, was used to amplify TCR beta CDR3 regions. The TCR CDR3 first-round RT-PCR relied on the HTBI primer set. Via MiXCR, TCRdb re-called the multiplex PCR reads, giving one row per CDR3 protein. Of 600,000 or so distinct CDR3 sequences listed, about a sixth were seen once; the top ten hold approximately 3.9%. This CDR3 is built from 12 residues. V was trimmed by 4 bases and J by 2 bases, leaving 9 bases between them. Germline V gene lookup returns CDR1 GTSNPN and CDR2 SVGIG (reference sequence). In this sample, this clonotype turned up many times. Those with hyperthyroidism were 18 to 65 years old, newly diagnosed, and ill for under 2 months. Exclusion of patients followed from uncontrolled infection, other autoimmune disease, pregnancy or lactation. Diagnoses were established using clinical symptoms, serum thyroxine and TRAb, thyroid ultrasound and orbital computed tomography.

The TCR comes from a woman between 25 and 40 years old with Graves' hyperthyroidism. The V call is TRBV30, the J call TRBJ2-7; D is uncertain. The sample comprised blood. CDR3 nucleotides: TGTGCCTGGAACCTCCGTCCCTACGAGCAGTACTTC. This gives the protein CAWNLRPYEQYF.